This T cell receptor (beta chain) was profiled in a study of blood T cell repertoires in COVID-19. Whole-study context: The samples span acute and convalescent COVID-19 from the United States, Italy and Spain.

TCRdb's copy holds only in-frame clones and misses some; the assay was immunoSEQ multiplex PCR. This sample yields 120,000 to 150,000 clones, of which around nine tenths are seen a single time; 8.6% belongs to the top ten. The V gene's germline CDR1 is KGHDR and CDR2 SFDVKD. This CDR3 is built from 15 residues. Trimming removed 4 bases from V and 3 bases from J, with 12 bases in between. Sequenced material: peripheral blood. The clonotype comes from a woman between 45 and 65 years old with active or convalescent COVID-19. This chain connects TRBV24-1 to TRBJ1-3; D is unclear. Here the CDR3 reads CATSETGLFGNTIYF. The CDR3 DNA is TGTGCCACCAGTGAAACCGGACTGTTTGGAAACACCATATATTTT.